One sample yielded the 7 T cell receptor beta chains listed below, sequenced in a study of cytomegalovirus exposure and HLA in healthy donors (dated by TCRdb to 2017 to 2019). The library was made by the immunoSEQ multiplex PCR assay. The multiplex PCR relied on a mix of 60 forward primers for TCR Vbeta segments and 13 reverse primers for TCR Jbeta segments. This immuneACCESS table, as held by TCRdb, lists in-frame sequences with V and J called but not all clones. Of the missing ones, under half trace to an unresolved V gene in checked studies; the others have no known cause. The sample table holds about 120,000 clones, of which around 86% were seen once. The ten largest make up 3% to 5% of the sample. Sequences were obtained from PBMCs. The receptor set was obtained from a woman aged 25 to 39 in good health and CMV-seronegative.

The chain uses TRBV6-4 and TRBJ2-3; TRBD1 is a possible D gene (6 bases). Germline CDR1 and CDR2: MRHNA and SNTAGT. The CDR3 runs 17 residues. Trimming took off 5 bases at V and 2 bases at J, with 20 bases between the two ends. CDR3 in amino acids: CASSPVGQGHYTDTQYF. The CDR3 coding sequence is TGTGCCAGCAGTCCCGTGGGCCAGGGGCATTACACAGATACGCAGTATTTT.

The CDR3 bases are TGTGCCAGCAGCCAAGTCTCTGACGGGAGGTCCGACGAGCAGTACTTC. This encodes CASSQVSDGRSDEQYF. The genes are TRBV4-2 and TRBJ2-7; 7 bases match TRBD2. Germline values: CDR1 LGHNA, CDR2 YNFKEQ. The CDR3 runs to 16 residues. Trimming at V came to 1 base and at J to 5 bases, leaving 11 bases not matched to a gene.

This chain uses TRBV7-2 with TRBJ2-5, with TRBD1 matching 7 bases. The CDR3 spans 13 residues. Per germline, CDR1 SGHTA and CDR2 FQGNSA. Trimming took 5 bases from V and 5 from J; bases not matched to a gene: 5. The CDR3 here is CASSTTGYETQYF. The CDR3 nucleotides are TGTGCCAGCAGCACGACAGGGTATGAGACCCAGTACTTC.

This clone was detected only once. This chain connects TRBV18 to TRBJ2-3; 9 positions agree with TRBD2. The CDR3 spans 15 residues. Germline assignment: CDR1 KGHSH and CDR2 LQKENI. J gave up 5 bases and V 2 bases, and 5 bases lay outside the gene matches. The CDR3 sequence is CASSPLAGDEDTQYF. The CDR3 DNA follows: TGTGCCAGCTCACCATTAGCGGGAGACGAAGATACGCAGTATTTT. The complete variable domain, with remaining parts taken from reference TRBV18 and TRBJ2-3, reads NAGVMQNPRHLVRRRGQEARLRCSPMKGHSHVYWYRQLPEEGLKFMVYLQKENIIDESGMPKERFSAEFPKEGPSILRIQQVVRGDSAAYFCASSPLAGDEDTQYFGPGTRLTVL.

On this clone: Sequence at one end of the junction differs from germline and may be a read error. Other DNA variants within this sample encode the same CDR3. The CDR3 region is CASSDPRQGANTEAFF. In DNA form, the CDR3 reads TGTGCCAGCAGTGACCCCCGACAGGGGGCCAATACTGAGGCTTTCTTT. V usage is TRBV2 and J usage is TRBJ1-1; 10 bases fit TRBD1. CDR1 and CDR2 from the germline V gene are SNHLY and FYNNEI. CDR3 length equals 16 residues.

This chain joins TRBV6-1 and TRBJ2-5; 9 bases are shared with TRBD1. The J call could be wrong; TRBJ2-7 is a better fit for the DNA end. The germline V gene encodes CDR1 MNHNS and CDR2 SASEGT. This CDR3 spans 15 amino acids. The CDR3 DNA follows: TGTGCCAGCAGGGGTGGGACAGGGCTTCCCCACGAGCAGTACTTC. As protein: CASRGGTGLPHEQYF.

In its sample, this clone was seen once. This chain uses TRBV5-1 with TRBJ1-5, with 7 bases that match TRBD1. The CDR3 spans 14 residues. CDR1 SGHRS and CDR2 YFSETQ come from the germline V gene. Trimming cost V 5 bases and J 3 bases; bases outside gene matches: 5. The CDR3 loop is CASRATGDNQPQHF. CDR3 bases: TGCGCCAGCAGGGCAACAGGGGACAATCAGCCCCAGCATTTT.